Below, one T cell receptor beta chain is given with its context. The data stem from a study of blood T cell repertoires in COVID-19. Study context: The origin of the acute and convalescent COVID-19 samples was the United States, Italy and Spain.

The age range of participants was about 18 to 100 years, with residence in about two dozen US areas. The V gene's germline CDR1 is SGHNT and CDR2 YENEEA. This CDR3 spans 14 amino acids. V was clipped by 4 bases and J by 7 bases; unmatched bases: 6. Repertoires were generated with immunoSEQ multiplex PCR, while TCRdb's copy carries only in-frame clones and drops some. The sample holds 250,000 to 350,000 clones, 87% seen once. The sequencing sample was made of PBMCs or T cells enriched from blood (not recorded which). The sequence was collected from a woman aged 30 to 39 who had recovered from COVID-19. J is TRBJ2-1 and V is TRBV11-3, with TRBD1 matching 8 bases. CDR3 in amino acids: CASSSWTGSNEQFF. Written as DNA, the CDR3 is TGTGCCAGCAGCTCATGGACAGGGAGTAATGAGCAGTTCTTC.